These 23 T cell receptor beta chains originate from one sample sequenced in a study of blood T cell repertoires in COVID-19. Libraries were prepared by immunoSEQ multiplex PCR; TCRdb keeps only in-frame clonotypes and omits some of them. Found here are around 300,000 clones, 88% of them singletons; the top ten hold around 2.9%. Sequencing input: PBMCs or T cells enriched from blood (not recorded which). The receptors originated from a woman in her 50s who had recovered from COVID-19.

The sample holds one count of this clone. The rearrangement links TRBV28 to TRBJ1-4; TRBD1 agrees at 7 bases. Germline V lookup: CDR1 MDHEN, CDR2 SYDVKM. CDR3 length equals 14 residues. Trimming cost V 5 bases and J 3 bases; bases outside gene matches: 3. The CDR3 nucleotides are TGTGCCAGCAGTAACAGGGGCTCTAATGAAAAACTGTTTTTT. Translation: CASSNRGSNEKLFF.

The gene calls are TRBV19 and TRBJ2-7, with TRBD1 as a possible D gene (7 bases). Germline CDR1 and CDR2: LNHDA and SQIVND (reference sequence). This CDR3 contains 15 residues. The V and J ends lost 2 bases and 1 base respectively, with 12 bases between them. The CDR3 here is CASSISSGGSYEQYF. The CDR3 coding sequence is TGTGCCAGTAGTATATCGTCAGGGGGGTCCTACGAGCAGTACTTC.

This clone was found once. The chain uses TRBV12-3 or TRBV12-4 and TRBJ1-1; TRBD1 might be the D (5 bases). CDR3 length: 13 residues. Trimming pared 2 bases from V and 8 bases from J, leaving 12 bases between. CDR3 sequence: CASSLLPGKEAFF. In DNA, the CDR3 is TGTGCCAGCAGTTTACTCCCAGGGAAGGAAGCTTTCTTT.

The gene calls are TRBV19 and TRBJ2-2; 11 nucleotides agree with TRBD2. Germline lookup yields CDR1 LNHDA and CDR2 SQIVND (reference sequence). V shed 7 bases, J shed 3 bases, and the junction held 7 bases outside the gene matches. There are 16 residues in the CDR3. DNA for the CDR3: TGTGCCAGTATGAATAGCGGGAGGGAGTACACCGGGGAGCTGTTTTTT. Translation: CASMNSGREYTGELFF.

This chain uses TRBV21-1 with TRBJ1-1; the tabulated D call, TRBD1, remains unverified against the DNA. TRBV21-1 is flagged as a pseudogene. The CDR3 runs to 11 residues. The CDR3: CASSKGRAAFF. Here the CDR3 DNA reads TGTGCCAGCAGTAAGGGCAGGGCAGCTTTCTTT.

The CDR3 coding sequence is TGTGCCAGCAGCGTACAGGGGCTCCCCGGTGGCACAGATACGCAGTATTTT. Residues: CASSVQGLPGGTDTQYF. The chain uses TRBV9 and TRBJ2-3; perhaps TRBD1 as D (6 bases). Between the trimmed V and J ends, which lost 1 base and 1 base, there was a span of 16 bases. Per the germline V gene, CDR1 is SGDLS and CDR2 is YYNGEE. The CDR3 extends over 17 amino acids.

This chain links TRBV29-1 with TRBJ1-1, with D tentatively TRBD1 (5 bases). The CDR3 has 11 residues. Looked up from germline, CDR1 is SQVTM and CDR2 is ANQGSEA. Trimming left V 4 bases short and J 7 bases short, with 10 bases between. The CDR3, as DNA: TGCAGCGTTGTAGGGGCGAGTGAAGCTTTCTTT. Residues: CSVVGASEAFF. Together with reference TRBV29-1 and TRBJ1-1, the CDR3 gives the full variable domain: SAVISQKPSRDICQRGTSLTIQCQVDSQVTMMFWYRQQPGQSLTLIATANQGSEATYESGFVIDKFPISRPNLTFSTLTVSNMSPEDSSIYLCSVVGASEAFFGQGTRLTVV.

The CDR3 region is CASSSPRASGRPNEQFF. The CDR3 nucleotides are TGTGCCAGCAGCTCCCCCCGGGCTAGCGGGAGGCCCAATGAGCAGTTCTTC. V and J are TRBV21-1 and TRBJ2-1; no check of the table's D call, TRBD2, against the DNA was made. TRBV21-1 is reported as a pseudogene. This CDR3 contains 17 residues.

The V and J genes are TRBV19 and TRBJ2-3; D gene ambiguous. There are 13 residues in the CDR3. CDR1 and CDR2 from the germline V gene are LNHDA and SQIVND (reference sequence). Trimming took 5 bases from V and 3 from J, leaving 9 bases between them. The CDR3 nucleotides are TGTGCCAGTAGTGGCACTATAACAGATACGCAGTATTTT. Translated: CASSGTITDTQYF.

For the CDR3, the DNA is TGTGCCAGCAGCGTGGACAGGGCGGTTCGTTCACCCCTCCACTTT. Its protein product is CASSVDRAVRSPLHF. The rearrangement links TRBV11-1 to TRBJ1-6, with 8 bases identical to TRBD1. The CDR3 extends over 15 amino acids. The V gene's germline CDR1 is SGHAT and CDR2 FQDESV (reference sequence). The V gene end was trimmed by 5 bases and the J gene end by 9 bases; junction bases not matched to a gene: 9.

The chain joins TRBV10-3 to TRBJ2-7; TRBD2 agrees at 13 bases. This CDR3 comprises 14 residues. Germline V lookup: CDR1 ENHRY, CDR2 SYGVKD. With V trimmed by 10 bases and J by 3 bases, 6 bases remained unmatched. CDR3 residues: CATGTSGVYYEQYF. The CDR3, as DNA: TGTGCCACCGGGACTAGCGGGGTCTACTACGAGCAGTACTTC.

The rearrangement uses TRBV19 and TRBJ2-1; 9 bases agree with TRBD2. In germline, CDR1 is LNHDA, CDR2 SQIVND (reference sequence). Losses at the gene ends were 4 bases for V and 5 bases for J; bases not matched to a gene: 9. The CDR3 extends over 16 amino acids. The CDR3 bases are TGTGCCAGTAGTACTCTAATAGCGGGAGTTCACAATGAGCAGTTCTTC. Its translation: CASSTLIAGVHNEQFF.

The CDR3 region is CASSLDGTAYEQYF. Here the CDR3 DNA reads TGTGCCAGCAGCTTAGACGGGACAGCCTACGAGCAGTACTTC. The chain recombines TRBV7-2 with TRBJ2-7, with 7 bases lining up with TRBD1. The CDR3 runs to 14 residues. V lost 1 base, J lost 2 bases, and 2 bases stayed unmatched. Germline CDR1 and CDR2: SGHTA and FQGNSA.

A note on this clone: Other nucleotide sequences in the sample specify the same CDR3. V and J are TRBV18 and TRBJ2-7; tentatively, D is TRBD1 (6 bases). CDR1 KGHSH and CDR2 LQKENI come from the germline V gene. Between the trimmed V and J ends, which lost 6 bases and 2 bases, there was a span of 14 bases. This CDR3 has 14 residues. CDR3 sequence (DNA): TGTGCCAGCTCCCTAAGGACAGCACCCTACGAGCAGTACTTC. Translation gives CASSLRTAPYEQYF.

The chain has TRBV5-1 and TRBJ2-1, with 10 nucleotides matching TRBD2. CDR3 length: 15 residues. Germline V gene data show CDR1 as SGHRS and CDR2 as YFSETQ. Trimming removed 4 bases from V and 3 bases from J; junction bases left unmatched: 4. The CDR3 loop is CASSASGGFYNEQFF. The CDR3, as DNA: TGCGCCAGCAGCGCTAGCGGGGGCTTCTACAATGAGCAGTTCTTC.

The chain recombines TRBV18 with TRBJ1-6, with 9 bases that match TRBD1. There are 18 residues in the CDR3. J lost 13 bases, V lost 3 bases, and 19 bases had no gene match. The germline CDR1 and CDR2 sequences are KGHSH and LQKENI. The chain's CDR3 is CASSPYQDRGGGNWPLHF. The CDR3 region has the DNA TGTGCCAGCTCACCGTATCAGGACAGGGGCGGCGGTAATTGGCCCCTCCACTTT.

V is TRBV4-3 and J is TRBJ2-7; D not certain. V lost 2 bases, J lost 0 bases, and 8 bases lay in between. In germline, CDR1 is LGHNA, CDR2 YSLEER. The CDR3 is 14 residues long. The CDR3 reads CASSQTYSSYEQYF. CDR3 sequence (DNA): TGCGCCAGCAGCCAAACTTATAGCTCCTACGAGCAGTACTTC.

This rearrangement joins TRBV27 to TRBJ2-3; TRBD2 matches at 15 bases. This CDR3 contains 15 residues. Germline V gives CDR1 MNHEY, CDR2 SMNVEV (reference sequence). The V and J ends lost 6 bases and 9 bases, in that order; junction bases with no gene match: 7. CDR3: CASRQGLAGGDTQYF. The CDR3 DNA reads TGTGCCAGCAGACAAGGACTAGCGGGAGGGGACACGCAGTATTTT.

CDR3 region: CASSTARGQLFF. The CDR3 nucleotides are TGTGCCAGCAGTACGGCTCGGGGTCAACTGTTTTTT. The chain couples TRBV6-2 or TRBV6-3 to TRBJ1-4; D remains unclear. The V gene's germline CDR1 is MNHEY and CDR2 SVGEGT. Trimming cost V 5 bases and J 12 bases, with 13 bases left between them. There are 12 residues in the CDR3.

The chain carries TRBV7-9 and TRBJ1-3; D is perhaps TRBD1 (6 bases). V was trimmed by 5 bases and J by 3 bases, leaving 11 bases between them. CDR1 and CDR2 from the germline V gene are SEHNR and FQNEAQ (reference sequence). This CDR3 has 14 amino acids. This CDR3 reads CASSAQGFGNTIYF. CDR3 sequence (DNA): TGTGCCAGCAGCGCACAGGGCTTTGGAAACACCATATATTTT.

This rearrangement joins TRBV7-2 to TRBJ1-6; 7 nucleotides agree with TRBD1. CDR1 SGHTA and CDR2 FQGNSA come from the germline V gene. The V and J ends lost 1 base and 9 bases, in that order; junction bases with no gene match: 6. This CDR3 comprises 15 residues. CDR3 nucleotides: TGTGCCAGCAGCTTAGAGGCGACAGGGCTTTCACCCCTCCACTTT. The encoded protein is CASSLEATGLSPLHF.

The chain combines TRBV19 with TRBJ2-2, with D uncertain. Between the trimmed V and J ends, which lost 7 bases and 3 bases, there was a span of 9 bases. The CDR3 is made up of 13 amino acids. Germline V lookup: CDR1 LNHDA, CDR2 SQIVND (reference sequence). CDR3 amino acids: CASTDSHTGELFF. CDR3 in DNA: TGTGCCAGTACCGATAGTCACACCGGGGAGCTGTTTTTT. The full variable domain, completed using reference TRBV19 and TRBJ2-2, is DGGITQSPKYLFRKEGQNVTLSCEQNLNHDAMYWYRQDPGQGLRLIYYSQIVNDFQKGDIAEGYSVSREKKESFPLTVTSAQKNPTAFYLCASTDSHTGELFFGEGSRLTVL.

The table lists this clone with a count of one. The chain couples TRBV12-3 or TRBV12-4 to TRBJ1-1; maybe TRBD1 (5 bases). The CDR3 spans 12 residues. Trimming shortened V by 8 bases and J by 3 bases, and 10 bases separated the two germline ends. The CDR3 nucleotides read TGTGCCAGCGGGAGGGGAGACACTGAAGCTTTCTTT. The encoded protein is CASGRGDTEAFF.